This T cell receptor beta chain was sequenced during a study of blood T cell repertoires in COVID-19. Overall study: Nucleic acid was either cDNA or gDNA, and it came from T cells, B-cell-depleted T cells, or PBMCs.

Study members were between 18 and 89 years old and lived in 20 to 30 US regions. Grouping used clinical history reported by participants in a survey and questionnaire. The repertoire was sequenced with immunoSEQ multiplex PCR; TCRdb's copy has only in-frame clones and lacks some. The sample consists of under 300,000 clones, 70% to 90% of them appearing once. This TCR was recovered from a woman between 50 and 59 years old who had recovered from COVID-19. Sequenced: PBMCs or T cells enriched from blood (not recorded which).

The DNA for the CDR3 is TGTGCCAGCTTTCAGGGGTATGGTCAGAACTATGGCTACACCTTC. It translates to CASFQGYGQNYGYTF. V is TRBV2 and J is TRBJ1-2, with D maybe TRBD1 (6 bases). Germline CDR1 reads SNHLY; CDR2 reads FYNNEI. The CDR3 runs to 15 residues. Trimming removed 8 bases at V and 2 bases at J, with 18 bases between.